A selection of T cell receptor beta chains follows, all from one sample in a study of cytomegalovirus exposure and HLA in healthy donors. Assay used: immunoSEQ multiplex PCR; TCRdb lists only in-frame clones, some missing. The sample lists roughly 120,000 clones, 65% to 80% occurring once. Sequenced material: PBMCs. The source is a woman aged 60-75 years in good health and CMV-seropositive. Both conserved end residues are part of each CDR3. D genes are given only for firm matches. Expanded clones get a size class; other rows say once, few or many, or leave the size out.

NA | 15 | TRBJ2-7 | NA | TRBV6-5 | TGTGCCAGCAGACGGCCGGGATCCAAAGCCTACGAGCAGTACTTC | CASRRPGSKAYEQYF
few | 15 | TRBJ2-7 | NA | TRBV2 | TGTGCCAGCAGTGAAATGGGGGGAAGCTCCTACGAGCAGTACTTC | CASSEMGGSSYEQYF
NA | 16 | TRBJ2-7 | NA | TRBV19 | TGTGCCAGTAGTATAGATCTGGGGACACACTCCTACGAGCAGTACTTC | CASSIDLGTHSYEQYF
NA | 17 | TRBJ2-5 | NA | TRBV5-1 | TGCGCCAGCAGCTTTGGTTCGCCGGCGGGTTACCAAGAGACCCAGTACTTC | CASSFGSPAGYQETQYF
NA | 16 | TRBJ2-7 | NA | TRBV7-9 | TGTGCCAGCAGCCCCCGGGGCGGGGGCACATCCTACGAGCAGTACTTC | CASSPRGGGTSYEQYF
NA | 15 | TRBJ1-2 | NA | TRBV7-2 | TGTGCCAGCAGCGACCGGACACCACCGCTCTATGGCTACACCTTC | CASSDRTPPLYGYTF
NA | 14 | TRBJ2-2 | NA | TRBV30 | TGTGCCTGGAGTGTAAACAGATACACCGGGGAGCTGTTTTTT | CAWSVNRYTGELFF
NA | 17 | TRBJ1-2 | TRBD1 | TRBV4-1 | TGCGCCAGCAGCCAAGATCATGTTCAGGGGGCTTGGGATGGCTACACCTTC | CASSQDHVQGAWDGYTF
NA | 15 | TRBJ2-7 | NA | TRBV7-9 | TGTGCCAGCAGCTTAGGGCAGGGGGGCCCCTACGAGCAGTACTTC | CASSLGQGGPYEQYF
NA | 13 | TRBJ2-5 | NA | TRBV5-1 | TGCGCCAGCAGCCCGGACAGCCAAGAGACCCAGTACTTC | CASSPDSQETQYF
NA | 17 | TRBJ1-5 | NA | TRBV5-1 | TGCGCCAGCAGCATCGACGGGGGGCCTTATAGCAATCAGCCCCAGCATTTT | CASSIDGGPYSNQPQHF
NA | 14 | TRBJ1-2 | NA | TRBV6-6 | TGTGCCAGCACCTGGACGGGGGGGGGCTATGGCTACACCTTC | CASTWTGGGYGYTF
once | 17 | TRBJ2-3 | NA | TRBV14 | TGTGCCAGCAGCCAAGAGGTTGGACGGGGGAGGTTGGATACGCAGTATTTT | CASSQEVGRGRLDTQYF
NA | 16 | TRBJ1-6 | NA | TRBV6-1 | TGTGCCAGCAGTGAAGTTGGGAGGTCCTATAATTCACCCCTCCACTTT | CASSEVGRSYNSPLHF
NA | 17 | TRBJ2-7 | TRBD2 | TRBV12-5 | TGTGCTAGTGGTTTGGTAAGCGGGGGCTATAGCTCCTACGAGCAGTACTTC | CASGLVSGGYSSYEQYF
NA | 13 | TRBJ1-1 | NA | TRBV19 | TGTGCCAGTAGCCCTCAGTTGAACACTGAAGCTTTCTTT | CASSPQLNTEAFF
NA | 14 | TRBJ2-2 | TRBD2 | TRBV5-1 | TGCGCCAGCAGCACTAGCGGGAGCTCCGGGGAGCTGTTTTTT | CASSTSGSSGELFF
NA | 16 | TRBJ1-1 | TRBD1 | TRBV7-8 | TGTGCCAGCAGCCCCGGGACAGGGGGTTTAAACACTGAAGCTTTCTTT | CASSPGTGGLNTEAFF
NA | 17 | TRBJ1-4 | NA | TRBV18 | TGTGCCAGCTCACCACTTGTCGGGTCGAGGGAGAATGAAAAACTGTTTTTT | CASSPLVGSRENEKLFF
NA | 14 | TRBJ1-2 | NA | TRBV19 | TGTGCCAGTACCAGTGGCAGGTCTAACTATGGCTACACCTTC | CASTSGRSNYGYTF
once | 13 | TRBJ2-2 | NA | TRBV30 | TGTGCCTGGAGTGGGGGCTCCACCGGGGAGCTGTTTTTT | CAWSGGSTGELFF
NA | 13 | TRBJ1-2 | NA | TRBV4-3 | TGCGCCAGCAGCCAAGATTCATTCTATGGCTACACCTTC | CASSQDSFYGYTF
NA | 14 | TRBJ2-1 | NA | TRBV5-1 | TGCGCCAGCAGCCCCGGACAGACCTACAATGAGCAGTTCTTC | CASSPGQTYNEQFF
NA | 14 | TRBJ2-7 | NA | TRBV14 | TGTGCCAGCAACCCAGGGACTCCATTGGGCGAGCAGTACTTC | CASNPGTPLGEQYF
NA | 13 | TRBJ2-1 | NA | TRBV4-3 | TGCGCCAGCAGCCAAGGAAGGGGCGATGAGCAGTTCTTC | CASSQGRGDEQFF
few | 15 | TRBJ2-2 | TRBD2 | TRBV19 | TGTGCCAGTAGTATTGGGACTAGCGCTACCGGGGAGCTGTTTTTT | CASSIGTSATGELFF
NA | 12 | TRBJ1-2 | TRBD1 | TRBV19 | TGTGCCGGTCTCGACAGGGACTATGGCTACACCTTC | CAGLDRDYGYTF
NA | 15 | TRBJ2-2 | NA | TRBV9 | TGTGCCAGCAGCGTAGAAGTGGACACCACCGGGGAGCTGTTTTTT | CASSVEVDTTGELFF
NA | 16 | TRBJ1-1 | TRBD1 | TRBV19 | TGTGCCAGCAACCCCGGGACAGGGGTCCAAAACACTGAAGCTTTCTTT | CASNPGTGVQNTEAFF
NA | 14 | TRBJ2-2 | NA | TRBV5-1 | TGCGCCAGCAGCTTCAGGGATCAGCACGGGGAGCTGTTTTTT | CASSFRDQHGELFF
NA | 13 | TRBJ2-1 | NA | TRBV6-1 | TGTGCCAGCAACGGACAGAAGTACAATGAGCAGTTCTTC | CASNGQKYNEQFF
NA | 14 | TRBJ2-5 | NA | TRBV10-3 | TGTGCCATCAGTGTAGGGGGACCACAAGAGACCCAGTACTTC | CAISVGGPQETQYF